Listed below are T cell receptor beta chains from one sample, sequenced in a study of T cells after yellow fever vaccination. In TCRdb, the 5' RACE reads were re-called with MiXCR into one record per CDR3 protein. The sample consists of about 240,000 distinct CDR3 sequences, 6.9% of them appearing once. The sequencing here drew on CD4+ T cells sorted from PBMCs, taken 15 days after the yellow fever booster vaccination. All receptors come from a man in his thirties or forties who received the YFV17D yellow fever vaccine. CDR3s include the opening cysteine and the closing phenylalanine or tryptophan. A D gene is named only where the DNA matches it firmly. Some rows have no size entry. The others give once, few or many, or a class for an expanded clone.

d_call: -; clone_size: many; v_call: TRBV20-1; j_call: TRBJ2-7; cdr3_aa: CSARDPRTDYEQYF; cdr3_nt: TGCAGTGCTAGAGACCCCCGGACAGACTACGAGCAGTACTTC
d_call: TRBD2; clone_size: -; v_call: TRBV7-9; j_call: TRBJ2-2; cdr3_aa: CASSLDRTGRTGELFF; cdr3_nt: TGTGCCAGCAGCTTAGATCGGACCGGGAGGACCGGGGAGCTGTTTTTT
d_call: -; clone_size: many; v_call: TRBV20-1; j_call: TRBJ1-1; cdr3_aa: CSARGEGAEAFF; cdr3_nt: TGCAGTGCTAGAGGAGAAGGGGCTGAAGCTTTCTTT
d_call: -; clone_size: -; v_call: TRBV5-1; j_call: TRBJ2-1; cdr3_aa: CASRDSEENEQFF; cdr3_nt: TGCGCCAGCAGGGATAGCGAGGAAAATGAGCAGTTCTTC
d_call: TRBD2; clone_size: -; v_call: TRBV15; j_call: TRBJ2-1; cdr3_aa: CATSWLAGYNEQFF; cdr3_nt: TGTGCCACGTCGTGGCTAGCGGGATACAATGAGCAGTTCTTC
d_call: -; clone_size: few; v_call: TRBV3-1; j_call: TRBJ2-1; cdr3_aa: CASSQVSRKSYNEQFF; cdr3_nt: TGTGCCAGCAGCCAAGTTTCTCGAAAGTCCTACAATGAGCAGTTCTTC
d_call: -; clone_size: -; v_call: TRBV4-2; j_call: TRBJ1-1; cdr3_aa: CASSQDPSGNTEAFF; cdr3_nt: TGTGCCAGCAGCCAAGATCCATCGGGGAACACTGAAGCTTTCTTT
d_call: -; clone_size: many; v_call: TRBV20-1; j_call: TRBJ2-4; cdr3_aa: CSARDWVENIQYF; cdr3_nt: TGCAGTGCTAGAGACTGGGTCGAAAACATTCAGTACTTC
d_call: TRBD2; clone_size: many; v_call: TRBV20-1; j_call: TRBJ2-3; cdr3_aa: CSARDSGRSTDTQYF; cdr3_nt: TGCAGTGCTAGGGATAGCGGGAGAAGCACAGATACGCAGTATTTT
d_call: -; clone_size: few; v_call: TRBV28; j_call: TRBJ2-3; cdr3_aa: CASNDLRRDTQYF; cdr3_nt: TGTGCCAGCAACGATCTACGTAGAGATACGCAGTATTTT
d_call: -; clone_size: many; v_call: TRBV6-2/TRBV6-3; j_call: TRBJ2-5; cdr3_aa: CASRRQETQYF; cdr3_nt: TGTGCCAGCAGACGACAAGAGACCCAGTACTTC
d_call: -; clone_size: few; v_call: TRBV11-3; j_call: TRBJ2-2; cdr3_aa: CASRDNPGPAGELFF; cdr3_nt: TGTGCCAGCAGGGATAATCCTGGACCGGCGGGGGAGCTGTTTTTT
d_call: TRBD2; clone_size: few; v_call: TRBV12-3/TRBV12-4; j_call: TRBJ2-1; cdr3_aa: CASSLALAGVVDEQFF; cdr3_nt: TGTGCCAGCAGTTTAGCGCTAGCGGGAGTAGTCGATGAGCAGTTCTTC
d_call: TRBD2; clone_size: few; v_call: TRBV5-1; j_call: TRBJ2-7; cdr3_aa: CASSWERGSSYEQYF; cdr3_nt: TGCGCCAGCAGCTGGGAGCGGGGTTCTTCCTACGAGCAGTACTTC
d_call: -; clone_size: few; v_call: TRBV20-1; j_call: TRBJ2-5; cdr3_aa: CSARSPWATETQYF; cdr3_nt: TGCAGTGCTAGAAGCCCCTGGGCTACGGAGACCCAGTACTTC
d_call: -; clone_size: few; v_call: TRBV7-9; j_call: TRBJ2-7; cdr3_aa: CASSIDHYEQYF; cdr3_nt: TGTGCCAGCAGCATAGATCACTACGAGCAGTACTTC
d_call: -; clone_size: -; v_call: TRBV30; j_call: TRBJ1-2; cdr3_aa: CAWSVLKGPDDTF; cdr3_nt: TGTGCCTGGAGTGTACTTAAGGGCCCGGACGACACCTTC
d_call: -; clone_size: few; v_call: TRBV12-3/TRBV12-4; j_call: TRBJ2-7; cdr3_aa: CASAGIVEQYF; cdr3_nt: TGTGCCAGCGCGGGGATTGTGGAGCAGTACTTC
d_call: TRBD2; clone_size: -; v_call: TRBV7-3; j_call: TRBJ2-3; cdr3_aa: CASSSRGLDTQYF; cdr3_nt: TGTGCCAGCAGCTCGCGCGGACTAGACACGCAGTATTTT
d_call: -; clone_size: many; v_call: TRBV7-3; j_call: TRBJ1-4; cdr3_aa: CASSLGGLSEKLFF; cdr3_nt: TGTGCCAGCAGCTTAGGGGGGTTGAGTGAAAAACTGTTTTTT
d_call: -; clone_size: many; v_call: TRBV6-5; j_call: TRBJ1-1; cdr3_aa: CASSYRRGRAEAFF; cdr3_nt: TGTGCCAGCAGTTACCGCCGGGGGCGGGCTGAAGCTTTCTTT
d_call: TRBD1; clone_size: few; v_call: TRBV9; j_call: TRBJ1-1; cdr3_aa: CASSARGQAGSTEAFF; cdr3_nt: TGTGCCAGCAGCGCGCGCGGACAGGCGGGAAGCACTGAAGCTTTCTTT
d_call: -; clone_size: -; v_call: TRBV7-2; j_call: TRBJ2-4; cdr3_aa: CASSSPWTTKNIQYF; cdr3_nt: TGTGCCAGCAGCTCCCCCTGGACTACCAAAAACATTCAGTACTTC
d_call: TRBD1; clone_size: many; v_call: TRBV7-9; j_call: TRBJ1-1; cdr3_aa: CASSFTGVSTEAFF; cdr3_nt: TGTGCCAGCAGCTTTACAGGGGTTAGTACTGAAGCTTTCTTT
d_call: TRBD2; clone_size: few; v_call: TRBV7-8; j_call: TRBJ2-5; cdr3_aa: CASSLRLIQRGQKTQYF; cdr3_nt: TGTGCCAGCAGCCTAAGACTTATCCAGCGGGGGCAAAAGACCCAGTACTTC
d_call: -; clone_size: many; v_call: TRBV28; j_call: TRBJ2-5; cdr3_aa: CASSFEGGSAQETQYF; cdr3_nt: TGTGCCAGCAGTTTTGAGGGGGGGTCCGCACAAGAGACCCAGTACTTC
d_call: -; clone_size: many; v_call: TRBV30; j_call: TRBJ2-2; cdr3_aa: CAWTGVALNTGELFF; cdr3_nt: TGTGCCTGGACAGGCGTGGCACTGAACACCGGGGAGCTGTTTTTT
d_call: -; clone_size: many; v_call: TRBV9; j_call: TRBJ2-5; cdr3_aa: CASSFDGRLETQYF; cdr3_nt: TGTGCCAGCAGCTTCGACGGTCGTTTAGAGACCCAGTACTTC
d_call: -; clone_size: many; v_call: TRBV6-5; j_call: TRBJ2-7; cdr3_aa: CASSSLQGDGYEQYF; cdr3_nt: TGTGCCAGCAGTTCCTTACAGGGCGACGGCTACGAGCAGTACTTC
d_call: TRBD2; clone_size: few; v_call: TRBV6-5; j_call: TRBJ2-7; cdr3_aa: CASSYGAGEPYF; cdr3_nt: TGTGCCAGCAGTTACGGGGCGGGAGAACCGTACTTC
d_call: -; clone_size: few; v_call: TRBV29-1; j_call: TRBJ2-1; cdr3_aa: CSVGPGDEQFF; cdr3_nt: TGCAGCGTTGGTCCTGGGGATGAGCAGTTCTTC
d_call: -; clone_size: -; v_call: TRBV27; j_call: TRBJ2-7; cdr3_aa: CASTFRESTYEQYF; cdr3_nt: TGTGCCAGCACCTTTCGGGAGTCCACCTACGAGCAGTACTTC
d_call: -; clone_size: few; v_call: TRBV28; j_call: TRBJ2-7; cdr3_aa: CASGEVSYEQYF; cdr3_nt: TGTGCCAGCGGGGAGGTTTCCTACGAGCAGTACTTC
d_call: TRBD1; clone_size: few; v_call: TRBV20-1; j_call: TRBJ1-4; cdr3_aa: CSPGGGNEKLFF; cdr3_nt: TGCAGCCCAGGGGGGGGTAATGAAAAACTGTTTTTT
d_call: TRBD1; clone_size: few; v_call: TRBV19; j_call: TRBJ1-2; cdr3_aa: CASRPQRKDRGYGYTF; cdr3_nt: TGTGCCAGTAGACCCCAGCGAAAGGACAGGGGCTATGGCTACACCTTC
d_call: TRBD1; clone_size: few; v_call: TRBV7-3; j_call: TRBJ2-1; cdr3_aa: CASSLSGTGFNEQFF; cdr3_nt: TGTGCCAGCAGCTTAAGCGGGACAGGGTTCAATGAGCAGTTCTTC
d_call: -; clone_size: few; v_call: TRBV18; j_call: TRBJ1-5; cdr3_aa: CASSRSGAKNQPQHF; cdr3_nt: TGTGCCAGCTCACGGAGCGGGGCCAAAAATCAGCCCCAGCATTTT
d_call: -; clone_size: few; v_call: TRBV7-8; j_call: TRBJ1-5; cdr3_aa: CASSYTLYVNPQHF; cdr3_nt: TGTGCCAGCAGCTACACCCTGTATGTCAATCCCCAGCATTTT
d_call: -; clone_size: few; v_call: TRBV6-5; j_call: TRBJ2-7; cdr3_aa: CASRGGDEQYF; cdr3_nt: TGTGCCTCCAGGGGAGGCGACGAGCAGTACTTC
d_call: -; clone_size: many; v_call: TRBV7-9; j_call: TRBJ2-1; cdr3_aa: CASSLHDRYNEQFF; cdr3_nt: TGTGCCAGCAGCCTCCACGACAGATACAATGAGCAGTTCTTC
d_call: TRBD1; clone_size: many; v_call: TRBV7-3; j_call: TRBJ2-3; cdr3_aa: CASSLNPTGIDTQYF; cdr3_nt: TGTGCCAGCAGCCTGAACCCGACAGGGATAGATACGCAGTATTTT
d_call: TRBD2; clone_size: few; v_call: TRBV20-1; j_call: TRBJ2-1; cdr3_aa: CSARKLAEAAYNEQFF; cdr3_nt: TGCAGTGCTAGGAAGCTAGCGGAAGCTGCCTACAATGAGCAGTTCTTC
d_call: -; clone_size: -; v_call: TRBV20-1; j_call: TRBJ2-7; cdr3_aa: CSASRTPRGLEQYF; cdr3_nt: TGCAGTGCTAGTCGGACTCCAAGGGGCCTCGAGCAGTACTTC
d_call: -; clone_size: -; v_call: TRBV7-2; j_call: TRBJ2-7; cdr3_aa: CASSFGHLATYEQYF; cdr3_nt: TGTGCCAGCAGTTTTGGACACCTGGCGACCTACGAGCAGTACTTC
d_call: -; clone_size: many; v_call: TRBV6-1; j_call: TRBJ2-1; cdr3_aa: CASSTYNEQFF; cdr3_nt: TGTGCCAGCAGTACCTACAATGAGCAGTTCTTC
d_call: TRBD1; clone_size: many; v_call: TRBV29-1; j_call: TRBJ2-7; cdr3_aa: CSVETGGNEQYF; cdr3_nt: TGCAGCGTTGAAACAGGGGGAAACGAGCAGTACTTC
d_call: -; clone_size: -; v_call: TRBV18; j_call: TRBJ2-7; cdr3_aa: CASSPLSKTYEQYF; cdr3_nt: TGTGCCAGCTCACCACTCAGCAAGACCTACGAGCAGTACTTC
d_call: TRBD1; clone_size: -; v_call: TRBV20-1; j_call: TRBJ2-6; cdr3_aa: CSAPSGRAGGSGANVLTF; cdr3_nt: TGCAGTGCTCCTTCAGGTCGGGCAGGGGGCTCCGGGGCCAACGTCCTGACTTTC
d_call: TRBD2; clone_size: many; v_call: TRBV7-2; j_call: TRBJ2-3; cdr3_aa: CATRGLAGADTQYF; cdr3_nt: TGTGCCACCCGGGGGCTAGCGGGAGCAGATACGCAGTATTTT
d_call: -; clone_size: -; v_call: TRBV15; j_call: TRBJ1-6; cdr3_aa: CATSRDRGHSPLHF; cdr3_nt: TGTGCCACCAGCAGAGACAGGGGTCATTCACCCCTCCACTTT
d_call: -; clone_size: few; v_call: TRBV28; j_call: TRBJ2-7; cdr3_aa: CASSFRGWEQYF; cdr3_nt: TGTGCCAGCAGTTTTCGGGGGTGGGAGCAGTACTTC
d_call: -; clone_size: -; v_call: TRBV7-9; j_call: TRBJ2-1; cdr3_aa: CASGDLAVNEQFF; cdr3_nt: TGTGCCAGCGGCGACTTAGCTGTAAATGAGCAGTTCTTC
d_call: -; clone_size: many; v_call: TRBV7-9; j_call: TRBJ2-1; cdr3_aa: CASSRGQSSYNEQFF; cdr3_nt: TGTGCCAGCAGCCGGGGCCAAAGCTCCTACAATGAGCAGTTCTTC
d_call: TRBD2; clone_size: many; v_call: TRBV9; j_call: TRBJ2-7; cdr3_aa: CASSPQTSGRGHEQYF; cdr3_nt: TGTGCCAGCAGCCCCCAGACTAGCGGGAGGGGCCACGAGCAGTACTTC